The clone carrying this T cell receptor (beta chain) was observed once. The data are from a study of T cell changes during pregnancy in multiple sclerosis. V shed 3 bases and J 1 base; nucleotides not matched to a gene: 8. The germline V gene encodes CDR1 SNHLY and CDR2 FYNNEI. This CDR3 is 17 amino acids long. Here immunoSEQ multiplex PCR was the method, and the copy in TCRdb shows in-frame clones only, minus some. The sample has approximately 130,000 clones; roughly 95% are singletons. Sample: peripheral blood, taken after pregnancy. The V gene is TRBV2, the J gene TRBJ2-4; 8 nucleotides line up with TRBD2. The sequence derives from a female donor with multiple sclerosis, enrolled in a pregnancy study. The CDR3: CASSDPGGPGAKNIQYF. DNA for the CDR3: TGTGCCAGCAGTGACCCGGGGGGGCCGGGGGCCAAAAACATTCAGTACTTC.